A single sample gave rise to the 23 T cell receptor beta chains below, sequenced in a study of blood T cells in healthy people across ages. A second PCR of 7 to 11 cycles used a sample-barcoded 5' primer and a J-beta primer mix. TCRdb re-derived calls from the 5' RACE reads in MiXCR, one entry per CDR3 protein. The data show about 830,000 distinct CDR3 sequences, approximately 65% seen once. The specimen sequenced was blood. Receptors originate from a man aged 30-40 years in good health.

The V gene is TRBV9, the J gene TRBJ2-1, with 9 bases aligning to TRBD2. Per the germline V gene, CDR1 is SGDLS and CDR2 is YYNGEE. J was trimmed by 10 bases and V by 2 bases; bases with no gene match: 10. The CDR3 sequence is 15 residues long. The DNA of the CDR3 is TGTGCCAGCAGCGTGTGGGTAGCGGGGGCACGAGAGCAGTTCTTC. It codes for CASSVWVAGAREQFF.

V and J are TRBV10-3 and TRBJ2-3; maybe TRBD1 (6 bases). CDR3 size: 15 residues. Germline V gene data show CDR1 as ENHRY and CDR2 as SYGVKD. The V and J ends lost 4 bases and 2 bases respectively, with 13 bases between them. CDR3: CAISAGEGDTDTQYF. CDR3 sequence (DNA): TGTGCCATCAGTGCAGGGGAAGGTGACACAGATACGCAGTATTTT.

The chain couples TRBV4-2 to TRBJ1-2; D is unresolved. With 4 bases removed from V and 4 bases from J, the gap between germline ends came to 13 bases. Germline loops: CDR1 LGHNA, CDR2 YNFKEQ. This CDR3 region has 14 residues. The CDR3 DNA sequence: TGTGCCAGCAGCCCACGGACGGCTTCCTATGGCTACACCTTC. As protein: CASSPRTASYGYTF.

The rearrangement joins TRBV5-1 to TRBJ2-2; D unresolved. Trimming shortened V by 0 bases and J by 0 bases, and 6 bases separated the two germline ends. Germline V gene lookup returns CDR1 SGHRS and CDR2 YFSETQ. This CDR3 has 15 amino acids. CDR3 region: CASSLATANTGELFF. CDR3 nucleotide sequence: TGCGCCAGCAGCTTGGCCACGGCGAACACCGGGGAGCTGTTTTTT.

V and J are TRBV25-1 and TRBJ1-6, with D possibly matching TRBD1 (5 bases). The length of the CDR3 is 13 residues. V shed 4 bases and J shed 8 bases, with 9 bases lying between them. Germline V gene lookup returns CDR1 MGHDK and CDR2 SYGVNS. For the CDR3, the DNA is TGTGCCAGCAGTGTCCAGGGAGATTCACCCCTCCACTTT. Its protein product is CASSVQGDSPLHF.

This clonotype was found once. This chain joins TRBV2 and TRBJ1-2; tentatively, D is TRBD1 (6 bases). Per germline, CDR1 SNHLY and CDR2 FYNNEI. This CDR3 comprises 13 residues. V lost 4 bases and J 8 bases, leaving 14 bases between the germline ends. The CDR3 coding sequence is TGTGCCAGCAGTGGACAGGAGGACGGGGGCTACACCTTC. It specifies CASSGQEDGGYTF.

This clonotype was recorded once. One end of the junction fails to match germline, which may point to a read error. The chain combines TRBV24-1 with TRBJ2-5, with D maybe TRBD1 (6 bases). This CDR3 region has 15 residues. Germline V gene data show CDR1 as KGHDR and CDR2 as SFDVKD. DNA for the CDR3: TGTACCACCAGTGATTTAGGGGGTAGCAGAGAGACCCAGTACTTC. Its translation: CTTSDLGGSRETQYF.

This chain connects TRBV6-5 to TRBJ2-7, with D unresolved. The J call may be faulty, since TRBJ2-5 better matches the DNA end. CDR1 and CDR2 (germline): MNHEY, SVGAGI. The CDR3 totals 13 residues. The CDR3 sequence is CASSPGPMGTQYF. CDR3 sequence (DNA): TGTGCCAGCAGCCCCGGGCCGATGGGGACCCAGTACTTC.

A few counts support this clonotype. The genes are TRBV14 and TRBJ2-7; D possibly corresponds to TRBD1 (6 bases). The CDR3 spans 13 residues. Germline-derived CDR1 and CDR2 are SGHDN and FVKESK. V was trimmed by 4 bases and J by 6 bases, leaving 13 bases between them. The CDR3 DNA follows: TGTGCCAGCAGCCCCCTCGGGACATCCGAGCAGTACTTC. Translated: CASSPLGTSEQYF. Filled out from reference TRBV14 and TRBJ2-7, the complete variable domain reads EAGVTQFPSHSVIEKGQTVTLRCDPISGHDNLYWYRRVMGKEIKFLLHFVKESKQDESGMPNNRFLAERTGGTYSTLKVQPAELEDSGVYFCASSPLGTSEQYFGPGTRLTVT.

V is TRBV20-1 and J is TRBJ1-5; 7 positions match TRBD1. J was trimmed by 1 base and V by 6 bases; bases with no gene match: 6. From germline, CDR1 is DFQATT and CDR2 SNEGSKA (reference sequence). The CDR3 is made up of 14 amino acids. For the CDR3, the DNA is TGCAGTGCCAAGACAGGGAGAAGCAATCAGCCCCAGCATTTT. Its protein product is CSAKTGRSNQPQHF.

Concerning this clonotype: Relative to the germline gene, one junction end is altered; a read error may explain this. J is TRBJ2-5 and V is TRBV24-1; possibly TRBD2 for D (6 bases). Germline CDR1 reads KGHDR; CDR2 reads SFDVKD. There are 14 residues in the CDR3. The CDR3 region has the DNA TGTGCCACCAGTGAAACTAGCTTCCAAGGGACCCAGTACTTC. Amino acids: CATSETSFQGTQYF.

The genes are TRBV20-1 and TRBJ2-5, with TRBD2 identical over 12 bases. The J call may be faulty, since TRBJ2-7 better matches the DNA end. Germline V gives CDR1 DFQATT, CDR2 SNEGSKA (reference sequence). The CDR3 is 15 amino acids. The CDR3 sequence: CSARDALAGGYEQYF. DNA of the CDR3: TGCAGTGCTAGAGACGCACTAGCGGGGGGATACGAGCAGTACTTC.

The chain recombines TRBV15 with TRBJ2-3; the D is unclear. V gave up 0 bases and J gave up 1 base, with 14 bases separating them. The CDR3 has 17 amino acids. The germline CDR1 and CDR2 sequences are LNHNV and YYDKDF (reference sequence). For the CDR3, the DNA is TGTGCCACCAGCAGAGATCCCTCGGCACGGCGCACAGATACGCAGTATTTT. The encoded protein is CATSRDPSARRTDTQYF. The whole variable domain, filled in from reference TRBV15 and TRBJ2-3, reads DAMVIQNPRYQVTQFGKPVTLSCSQTLNHNVMYWYQQKSSQAPKLLFHYYDKDFNNEADTPDNFQSRRPNTSFCFLDIRSPGLGDTAMYLCATSRDPSARRTDTQYFGPGTRLTVL.

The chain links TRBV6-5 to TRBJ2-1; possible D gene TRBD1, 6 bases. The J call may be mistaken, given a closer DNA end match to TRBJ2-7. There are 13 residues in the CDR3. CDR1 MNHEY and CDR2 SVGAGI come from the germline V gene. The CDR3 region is CASRDSPNNEQYF. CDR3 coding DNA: TGTGCCAGCAGGGACAGCCCGAATAACGAGCAGTACTTC.

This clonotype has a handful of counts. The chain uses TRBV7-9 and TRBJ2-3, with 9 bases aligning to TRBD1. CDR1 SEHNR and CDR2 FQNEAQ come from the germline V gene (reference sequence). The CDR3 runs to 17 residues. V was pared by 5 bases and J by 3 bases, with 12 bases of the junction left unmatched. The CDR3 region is CASSTETGTGSTDTQYF. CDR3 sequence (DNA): TGTGCCAGCAGCACCGAGACCGGGACAGGGTCGACAGATACGCAGTATTTT.

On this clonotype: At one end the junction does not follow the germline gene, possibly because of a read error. The CDR3 spells CASSFQGRGGCTF. CDR3 in DNA: TGTGCCAGCAGTTTTCAGGGGCGAGGTGGCTGCACCTTC. The chain links TRBV12-3 or TRBV12-4 to TRBJ1-2, with a tentative D call TRBD1 (6 bases). This CDR3 comprises 13 residues.

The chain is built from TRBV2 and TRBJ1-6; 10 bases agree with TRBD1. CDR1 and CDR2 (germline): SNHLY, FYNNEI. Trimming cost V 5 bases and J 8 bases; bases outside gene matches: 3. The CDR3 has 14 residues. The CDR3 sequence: CASSQTGGDSPLHF. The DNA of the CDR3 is TGTGCCAGCAGTCAGACAGGGGGCGATTCACCCCTCCACTTT.

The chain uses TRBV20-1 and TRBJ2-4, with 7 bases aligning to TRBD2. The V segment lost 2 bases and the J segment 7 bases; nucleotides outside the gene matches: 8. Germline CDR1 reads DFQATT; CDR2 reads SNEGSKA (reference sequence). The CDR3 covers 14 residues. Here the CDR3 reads CSARPRGVANIQYF. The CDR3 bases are TGCAGTGCTAGACCTCGGGGGGTGGCGAACATTCAGTACTTC.

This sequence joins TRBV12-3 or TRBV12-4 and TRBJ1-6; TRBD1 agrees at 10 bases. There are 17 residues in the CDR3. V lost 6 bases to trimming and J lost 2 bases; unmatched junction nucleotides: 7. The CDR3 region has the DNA TGTGCCAGCAGCTCCGACAGGGGGCGACCCTATAATTCACCCCTCCACTTT. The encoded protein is CASSSDRGRPYNSPLHF.

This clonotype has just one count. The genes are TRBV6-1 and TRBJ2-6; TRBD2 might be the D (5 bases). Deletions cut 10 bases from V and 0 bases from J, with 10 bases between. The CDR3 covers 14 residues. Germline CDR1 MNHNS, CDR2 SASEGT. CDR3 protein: CANSRDSGANVLTF. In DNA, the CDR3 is TGTGCCAACTCACGGGACTCTGGGGCCAACGTCCTGACTTTC.

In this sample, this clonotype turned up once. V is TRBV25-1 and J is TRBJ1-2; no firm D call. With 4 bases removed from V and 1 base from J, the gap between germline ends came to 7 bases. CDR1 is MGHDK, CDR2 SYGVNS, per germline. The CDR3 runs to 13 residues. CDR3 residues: CASSGGDNYGYTF. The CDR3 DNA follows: TGTGCCAGCAGTGGTGGGGATAACTATGGCTACACCTTC.

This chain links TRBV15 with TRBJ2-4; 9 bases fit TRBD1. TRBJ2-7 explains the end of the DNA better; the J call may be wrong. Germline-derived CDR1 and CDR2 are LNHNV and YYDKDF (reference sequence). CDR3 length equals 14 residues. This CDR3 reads CATADGTGPYEQYF. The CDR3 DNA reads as TGTGCCACCGCTGACGGGACAGGGCCCTACGAGCAGTACTTC.

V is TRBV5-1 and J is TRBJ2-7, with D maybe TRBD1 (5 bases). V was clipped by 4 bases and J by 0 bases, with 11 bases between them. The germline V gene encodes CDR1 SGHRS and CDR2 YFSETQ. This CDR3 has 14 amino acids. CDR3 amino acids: CASSNQGFSYEQYF. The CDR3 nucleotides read TGCGCCAGCAGCAACCAGGGTTTCTCCTACGAGCAGTACTTC.